What follows are 5 T cell receptor beta chains derived from one specimen sequenced in a study of T-cell reconstitution after alpha-beta-depleted transplantation in children. These receptors have no identified antigens. Preparing the TCRbeta library involved the use of unique molecular identifiers. TCRdb independently ran MiXCR on the PCR reads; one entry per CDR3 protein. The sample includes around 270,000 distinct CDR3 sequences, roughly 7.8% of them seen just once. Regarding the study as a whole: Newly produced T cells mostly provided counts and TCRbeta diversity after one year, as hyperexpanded clones declined.

The sequencing here drew on peripheral blood, taken 360 days after TCRalphabeta/CD19-depleted stem cell transplant. These TCRs come from a female patient aged 2-10 years who had a stem cell transplant for Fanconi anemia, so the T cells may come from the graft donor.

This clonotype showed up just a few times. V is TRBV14 and J is TRBJ2-2; tentative D call: TRBD1 (6 bases). Trimming removed 7 bases from V and 0 bases from J, with 9 bases in between. The CDR3 length is 14 residues. Germline CDR1 and CDR2: SGHDN and FVKESK. The CDR3 loop reads CASNGGANTGELFF. As DNA, the CDR3 is TGTGCCAGCAATGGGGGCGCGAACACCGGGGAGCTGTTTTTT.

This clonotype has just a few counts. The rearrangement joins TRBV6-1 to TRBJ1-2; D is unresolved. Per the germline V gene, CDR1 is MNHNS and CDR2 is SASEGT. V was shortened by 8 bases and J by 8 bases, with 18 bases between the two germline ends. The CDR3 is made up of 13 amino acids. The CDR3 region is CASDDPQKCGYTF. CDR3 DNA: TGTGCCAGCGATGACCCCCAGAAGTGCGGCTACACCTTC.

The sample holds many counts of this clonotype. This chain connects TRBV12-3 or TRBV12-4 to TRBJ2-5; D is uncertain. Between the trimmed V and J ends, which lost 7 bases and 5 bases, there was a span of 14 bases. The CDR3 runs 13 residues. The CDR3 DNA reads as TGTGCCAGCATAGGCAAGGTTGCGGAGACCCAGTACTTC. Protein: CASIGKVAETQYF.

There are many counts of this clonotype. As DNA, the CDR3 is TGTGCCAGCACCGCAACAGGGGCCCCCTACGAGCAGTACTTC. Amino acids: CASTATGAPYEQYF. The J gene is TRBJ2-7, the V gene TRBV3-1; 7 positions match TRBD1. This CDR3 contains 14 residues. The V segment lost 7 bases and the J segment 2 bases; nucleotides outside the gene matches: 8. The germline V gene has CDR1 LGHDT and CDR2 YNNKEL (reference sequence).

The rearrangement uses TRBV6-5 and TRBJ2-3; D is perhaps TRBD2 (5 bases). Germline CDR1 is MNHEY and CDR2 is SVGAGI. The CDR3 length is 15 residues. V was cut by 4 bases and J by 0 bases, with 11 bases left in between. This CDR3 is CASSFTRESTDTQYF. The CDR3 region has the DNA TGTGCCAGCAGTTTCACGAGGGAAAGCACAGATACGCAGTATTTT.